This T cell receptor beta chain came from a study of tumor and adjacent non-tumor tissue in lung cancer. The library came from three nested PCR rounds adapted from ARM-PCR protocols. One entry per CDR3 protein results from TCRdb running MiXCR on the multiplex PCR reads. The sample records about 76,000 distinct CDR3 sequences, 65% to 85% being singletons. This sample's RNA came from whole unsorted tissue. Distant lung tissue was collected more than 3 cm away from the tumor edge. This clonotype was detected only a few times. Trimming took off 0 bases at V and 7 bases at J, with 13 bases between the two ends. CDR1 SGHTS and CDR2 YDEGEE come from the germline V gene. The CDR3 is 14 residues long.

The receptor comes from a man in his sixties with non-small cell lung cancer. J is TRBJ1-2 and V is TRBV5-8, with D maybe TRBD1 (6 bases). Sequencing used distant non-tumor lung tissue. The CDR3 nucleotides are TGTGCCAGCAGCTTGGTTCCGGGGGCGGCTGGCTACACCTTC. As protein: CASSLVPGAAGYTF.